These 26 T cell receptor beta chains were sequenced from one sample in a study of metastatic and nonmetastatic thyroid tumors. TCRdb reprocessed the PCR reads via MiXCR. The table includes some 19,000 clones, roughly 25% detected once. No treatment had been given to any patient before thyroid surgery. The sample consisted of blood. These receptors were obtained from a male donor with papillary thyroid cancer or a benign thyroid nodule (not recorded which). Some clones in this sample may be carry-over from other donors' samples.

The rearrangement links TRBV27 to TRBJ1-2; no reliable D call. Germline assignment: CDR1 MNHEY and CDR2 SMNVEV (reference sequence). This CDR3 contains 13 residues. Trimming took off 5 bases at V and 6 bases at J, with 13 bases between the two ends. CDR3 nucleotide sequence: TGTGCCAGCAGTCCCCGATTAGGAAATGGCTACACCTTC. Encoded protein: CASSPRLGNGYTF.

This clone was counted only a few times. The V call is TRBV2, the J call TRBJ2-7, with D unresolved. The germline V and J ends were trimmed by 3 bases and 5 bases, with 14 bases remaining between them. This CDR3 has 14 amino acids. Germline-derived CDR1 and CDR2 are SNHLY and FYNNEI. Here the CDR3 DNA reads TGTGCCAGCAGTGATAAAAGGGCCGTCGACGAGCAGTACTTC. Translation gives CASSDKRAVDEQYF.

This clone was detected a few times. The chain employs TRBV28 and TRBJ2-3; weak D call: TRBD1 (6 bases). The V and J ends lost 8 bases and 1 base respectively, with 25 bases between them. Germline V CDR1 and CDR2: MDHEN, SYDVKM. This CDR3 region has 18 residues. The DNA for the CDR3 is TGTGCCAGCCCTCCCGGGACATTGGGAACCTTGGGCACAGATACGCAGTATTTT. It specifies CASPPGTLGTLGTDTQYF.

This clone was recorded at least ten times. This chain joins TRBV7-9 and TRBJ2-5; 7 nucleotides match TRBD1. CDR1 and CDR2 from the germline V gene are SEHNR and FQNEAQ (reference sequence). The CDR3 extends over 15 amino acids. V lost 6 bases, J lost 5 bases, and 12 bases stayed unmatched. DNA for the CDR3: TGTGCCAGCAGAACGGGACAGTGGGCAGGGGAGACCCAGTACTTC. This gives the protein CASRTGQWAGETQYF.

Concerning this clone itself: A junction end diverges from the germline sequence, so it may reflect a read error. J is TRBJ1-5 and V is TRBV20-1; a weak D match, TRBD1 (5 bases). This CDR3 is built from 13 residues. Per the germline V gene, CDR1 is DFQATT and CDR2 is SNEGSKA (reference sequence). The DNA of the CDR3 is TGCAGCGCTAGAGATTGGCCCGGACAACCCCAGCATTTT. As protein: CSARDWPGQPQHF.

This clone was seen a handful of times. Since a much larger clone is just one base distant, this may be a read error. In DNA form, the CDR3 reads TGTGCCAGTAGGGGGGACTCCTACGAGCGGTACTTC. Translation gives CASRGDSYERYF. The chain carries TRBV19 and TRBJ2-7; perhaps TRBD2 as D (6 bases). Germline V gene sequence: CDR1 LNHDA, CDR2 SQIVND (reference sequence). This CDR3 is 12 amino acids long.

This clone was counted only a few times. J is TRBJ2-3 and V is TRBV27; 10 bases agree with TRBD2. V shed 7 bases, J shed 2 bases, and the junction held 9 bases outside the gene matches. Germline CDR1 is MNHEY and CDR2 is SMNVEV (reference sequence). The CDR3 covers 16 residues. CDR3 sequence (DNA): TGTGCCAGCAAAAACTTAGCGGGAGGAATCACAGATACGCAGTATTTT. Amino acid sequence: CASKNLAGGITDTQYF.

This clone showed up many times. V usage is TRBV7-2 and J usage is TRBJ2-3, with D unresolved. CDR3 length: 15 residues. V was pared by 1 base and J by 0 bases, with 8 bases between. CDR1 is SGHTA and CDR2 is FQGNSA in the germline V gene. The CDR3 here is CASSLGRRSTDTQYF. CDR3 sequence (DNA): TGTGCCAGCAGCTTAGGGAGAAGAAGCACAGATACGCAGTATTTT.

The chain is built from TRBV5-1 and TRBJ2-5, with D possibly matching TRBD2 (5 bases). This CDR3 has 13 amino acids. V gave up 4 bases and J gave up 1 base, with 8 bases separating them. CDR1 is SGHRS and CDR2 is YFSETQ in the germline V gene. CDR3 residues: CASSPRVQETQYF. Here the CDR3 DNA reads TGCGCCAGCAGCCCGAGGGTCCAAGAGACCCAGTACTTC. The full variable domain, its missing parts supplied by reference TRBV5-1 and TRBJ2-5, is KAGVTQTPRYLIKTRGQQVTLSCSPISGHRSVSWYQQTPGQGLQFLFEYFSETQRNKGNFPGRFSGRQFSNSRSEMNVSTLELGDSALYLCASSPRVQETQYFGPGTRLLVL.

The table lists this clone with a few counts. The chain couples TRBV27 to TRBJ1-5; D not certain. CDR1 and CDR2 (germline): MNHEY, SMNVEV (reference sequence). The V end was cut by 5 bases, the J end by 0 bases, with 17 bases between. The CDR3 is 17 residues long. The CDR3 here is CASSPRGGYNSNQPQHF. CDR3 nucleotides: TGTGCCAGCAGTCCTCGTGGAGGATATAATAGCAATCAGCCCCAGCATTTT.

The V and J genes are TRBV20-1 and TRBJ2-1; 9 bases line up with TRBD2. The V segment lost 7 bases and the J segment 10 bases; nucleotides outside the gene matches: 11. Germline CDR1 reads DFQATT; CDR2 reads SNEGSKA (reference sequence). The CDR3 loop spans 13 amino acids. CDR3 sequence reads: CSDLAGASIEQFF. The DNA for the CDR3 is TGCAGTGACTTAGCGGGAGCTTCTATCGAGCAGTTCTTC.

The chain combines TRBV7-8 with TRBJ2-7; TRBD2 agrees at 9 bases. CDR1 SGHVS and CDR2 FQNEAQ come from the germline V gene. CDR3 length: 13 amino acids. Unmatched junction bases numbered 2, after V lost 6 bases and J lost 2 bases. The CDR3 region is CASRASGAYEQYF. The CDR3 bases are TGTGCCAGCAGGGCTAGCGGGGCCTACGAGCAGTACTTC. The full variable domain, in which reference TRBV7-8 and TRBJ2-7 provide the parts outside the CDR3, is GAGVSQSPRYKVAKRGQDVALRCDPISGHVSLFWYQQALGQGPEFLTYFQNEAQLDKSGLPSDRFFAERPEGSVSTLKIQRTQQEDSAVYLCASRASGAYEQYFGPGTRLTVT.

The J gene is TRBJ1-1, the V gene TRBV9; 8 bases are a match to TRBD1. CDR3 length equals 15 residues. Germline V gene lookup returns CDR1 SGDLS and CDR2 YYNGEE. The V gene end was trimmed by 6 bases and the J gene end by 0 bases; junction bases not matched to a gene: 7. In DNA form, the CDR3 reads TGTGCCAGCATCCCGCGGACAGGGATGAACACTGAAGCTTTCTTT. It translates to CASIPRTGMNTEAFF.

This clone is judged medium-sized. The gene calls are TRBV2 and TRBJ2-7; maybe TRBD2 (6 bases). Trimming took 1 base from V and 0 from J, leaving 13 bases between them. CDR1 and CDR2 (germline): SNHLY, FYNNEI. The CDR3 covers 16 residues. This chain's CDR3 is CASSEGASESSYEQYF. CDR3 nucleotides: TGTGCCAGCAGTGAAGGGGCTAGCGAGAGCTCCTACGAGCAGTACTTC. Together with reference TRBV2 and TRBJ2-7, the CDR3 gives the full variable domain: EPEVTQTPSHQVTQMGQEVILRCVPISNHLYFYWYRQILGQKVEFLVSFYNNEISEKSEIFDDQFSVERPDGSNFTLKIRSTKLEDSAMYFCASSEGASESSYEQYFGPGTRLTVT.

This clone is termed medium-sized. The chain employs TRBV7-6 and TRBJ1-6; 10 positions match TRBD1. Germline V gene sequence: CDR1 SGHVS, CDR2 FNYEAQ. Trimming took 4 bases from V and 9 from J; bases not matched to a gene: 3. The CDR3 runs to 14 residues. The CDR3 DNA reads TGTGCCAGCAGCTCGACAGGGGGCGGTTCACCCCTCCACTTT. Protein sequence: CASSSTGGGSPLHF.

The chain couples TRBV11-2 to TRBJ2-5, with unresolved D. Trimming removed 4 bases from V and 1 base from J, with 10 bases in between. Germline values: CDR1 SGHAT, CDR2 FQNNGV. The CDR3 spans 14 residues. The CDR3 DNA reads TGTGCCAGCAGCTCCGACATTATCCAAGAGACCCAGTACTTC. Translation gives CASSSDIIQETQYF.

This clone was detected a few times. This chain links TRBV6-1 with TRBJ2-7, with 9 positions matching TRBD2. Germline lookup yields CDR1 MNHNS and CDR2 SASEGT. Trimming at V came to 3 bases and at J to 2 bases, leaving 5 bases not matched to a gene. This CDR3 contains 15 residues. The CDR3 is CASSEGLASTYEQYF. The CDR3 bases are TGTGCCAGCAGTGAGGGACTAGCCTCAACCTACGAGCAGTACTTC.

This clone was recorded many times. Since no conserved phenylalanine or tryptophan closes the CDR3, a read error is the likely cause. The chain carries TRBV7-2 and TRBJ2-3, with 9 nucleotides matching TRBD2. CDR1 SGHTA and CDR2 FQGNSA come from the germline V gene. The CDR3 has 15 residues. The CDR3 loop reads CASSYRTSGTDTQYL. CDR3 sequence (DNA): TGTGCCAGTAGCTACCGGACTAGCGGCACAGATACGCAGTATCTT.

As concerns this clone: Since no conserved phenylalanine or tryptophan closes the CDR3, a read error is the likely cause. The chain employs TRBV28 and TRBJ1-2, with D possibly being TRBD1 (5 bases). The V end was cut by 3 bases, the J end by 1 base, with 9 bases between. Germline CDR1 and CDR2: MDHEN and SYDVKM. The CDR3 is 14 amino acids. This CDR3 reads CASSLGGDNYGYTV. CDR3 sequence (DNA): TGTGCCAGCAGTTTGGGAGGGGATAACTATGGCTACACCGTC.

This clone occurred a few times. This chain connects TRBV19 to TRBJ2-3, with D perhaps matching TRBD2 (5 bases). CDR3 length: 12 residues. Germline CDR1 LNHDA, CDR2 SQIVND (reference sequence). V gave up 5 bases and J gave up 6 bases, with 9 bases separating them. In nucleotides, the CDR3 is TGTGCCAGTAGTTTGGAGGCTGATACGCAGTATTTT. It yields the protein CASSLEADTQYF. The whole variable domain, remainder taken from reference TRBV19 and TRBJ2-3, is DGGITQSPKYLFRKEGQNVTLSCEQNLNHDAMYWYRQDPGQGLRLIYYSQIVNDFQKGDIAEGYSVSREKKESFPLTVTSAQKNPTAFYLCASSLEADTQYFGPGTRLTVL.

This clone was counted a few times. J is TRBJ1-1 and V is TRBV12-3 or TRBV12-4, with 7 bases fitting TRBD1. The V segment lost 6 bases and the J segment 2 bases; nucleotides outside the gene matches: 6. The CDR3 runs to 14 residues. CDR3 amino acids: CASRPTGDNTEAFF. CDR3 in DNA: TGTGCCAGCAGACCTACAGGGGATAACACTGAAGCTTTCTTT.

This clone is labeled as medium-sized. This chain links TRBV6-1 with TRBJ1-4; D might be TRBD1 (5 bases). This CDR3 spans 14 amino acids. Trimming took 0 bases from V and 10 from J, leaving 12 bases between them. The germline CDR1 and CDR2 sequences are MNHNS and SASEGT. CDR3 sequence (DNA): TGTGCCAGCAGTGAAGCGTCTGGGGCCTCAAAACTGTTTTTT. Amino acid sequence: CASSEASGASKLFF.

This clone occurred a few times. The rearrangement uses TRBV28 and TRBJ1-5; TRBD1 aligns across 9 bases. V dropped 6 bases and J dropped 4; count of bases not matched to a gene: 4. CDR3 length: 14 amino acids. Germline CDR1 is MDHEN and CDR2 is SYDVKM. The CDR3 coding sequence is TGTGCCAGCAGCACCGGGACAGGGAATCAGCCCCAGCATTTT. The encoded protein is CASSTGTGNQPQHF.

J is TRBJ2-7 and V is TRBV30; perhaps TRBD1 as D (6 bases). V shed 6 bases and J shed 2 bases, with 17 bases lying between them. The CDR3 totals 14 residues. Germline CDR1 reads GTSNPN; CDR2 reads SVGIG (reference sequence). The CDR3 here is CACSRLQGAYEQYF. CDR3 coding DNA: TGTGCCTGTAGTCGGTTACAGGGAGCCTACGAGCAGTACTTC.

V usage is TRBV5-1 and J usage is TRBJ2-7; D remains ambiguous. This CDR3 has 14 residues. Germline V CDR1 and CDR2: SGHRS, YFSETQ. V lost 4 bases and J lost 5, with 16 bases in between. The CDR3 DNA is TGCGCCAGCAGCCCGGCGGTCCCAACACACGAGCAGTACTTC. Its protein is CASSPAVPTHEQYF.

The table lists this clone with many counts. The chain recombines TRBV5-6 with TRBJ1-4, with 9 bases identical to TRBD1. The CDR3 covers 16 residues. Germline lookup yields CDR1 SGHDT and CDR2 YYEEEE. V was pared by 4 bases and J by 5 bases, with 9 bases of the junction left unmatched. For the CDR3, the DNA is TGTGCCAGCAGCAGGTTATTGACAGGGGGGAATGAAAAACTGTTTTTT. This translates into CASSRLLTGGNEKLFF.